The clone carrying this T cell receptor beta chain was found a few times. Its antigen is still unknown. Germline CDR1 is GTSNPN and CDR2 is SVGIG (reference sequence). Trimming took 4 bases from V and 6 from J; bases not matched to a gene: 8. This CDR3 is built from 13 residues. These data come from a study of T cells in Graves' hyperthyroidism and ophthalmopathy. Findings and limits, study-wide: Before onset, by a median of approximately 5.9 months, the model predicted ophthalmopathy.

Patients with uncontrolled infections, other autoimmune diseases, pregnancy or lactation were excluded. Amplified TCR beta CDR3 regions derived from RNA transcripts. A set of HTBI primers served as the primers for a first-round RT-PCR of the TCR CDR3. TCRdb recomputed calls from the multiplex PCR reads with MiXCR, one row per CDR3 protein. Of under 400,000 distinct CDR3 sequences in the sample, roughly 25% were seen once. J is TRBJ2-5 and V is TRBV30; 7 nucleotides align to TRBD1. The specimen sequenced was blood. The origin of this receptor is a man aged 45-65 years with Graves' hyperthyroidism. The CDR3: CAWMIEGAQTQYF. The CDR3 region has the DNA TGTGCCTGGATGATCGAGGGGGCGCAGACCCAGTACTTC.